The 29 T cell receptor beta chains presented below share a single source sample, sequenced in a study of response to subunit inactivated influenza vaccine (dated by TCRdb to about 2018). Libraries came from RT-PCR. Sequenced on an Illumina HiSeq 2500. The raw public data were reprocessed by TCRdb itself: fastp quality trimming at Q25, MiXCR clonotype calling, in-frame beta chains only. CDR3 protein duplicates are merged, each entry listing the most common genes and DNA. This sample comprises hundreds of thousands of distinct CDR3 sequences, approximately 15% of them detected only once. The ten largest clones add up to around a tenth of the sample. Sequencing was performed on PBMCs from blood, taken 12 days after vaccination. These receptors all stem from a man aged 50 to 60 who received an inactivated influenza vaccine. Donor details come from another sample of the same person, matched by shared clones.

This clonotype was detected a few times. J is TRBJ2-7 and V is TRBV4-3, with D perhaps assigned TRBD1 or TRBD2 (5 bases each). Germline values: CDR1 LGHNA, CDR2 YSLEER. The CDR3 runs to 15 residues. Trimming removed 3 bases from V and 0 bases from J, with 12 bases in between. CDR3 sequence: CASSQEQRGSYEQYF. The CDR3 DNA follows: TGCGCCAGCAGCCAGGAACAGAGGGGCTCCTACGAGCAGTACTTC.

This clonotype was detected a few times. J is TRBJ2-2 and V is TRBV2; perhaps TRBD1 as D (5 bases). The CDR3 extends over 15 amino acids. Looked up from germline, CDR1 is SNHLY and CDR2 is FYNNEI. V dropped 7 bases and J dropped 0 bases, with 12 bases sitting between them. CDR3 coding DNA: TGTGCCAGCAAAGATGGGGCACCGAACACCGGGGAGCTGTTTTTT. Translation: CASKDGAPNTGELFF.

This clonotype appeared a single time. J is TRBJ1-2 and V is TRBV6-5; D unresolved. Germline lookup yields CDR1 MNHEY and CDR2 SVGAGI. Between the trimmed V and J ends, which lost 6 bases and 6 bases, there was a span of 11 bases. This CDR3 comprises 12 residues. CDR3 coding DNA: TGTGCCAGCAGCCCCGGGAGGGATGGCTACACCTTC. It translates to CASSPGRDGYTF.

V and J are TRBV12-3 or TRBV12-4 and TRBJ2-1; TRBD2 is a possible D gene (5 bases). V was clipped by 1 base and J by 6 bases, with 10 bases between them. This CDR3 is built from 14 residues. CDR3 loop: CASSLERPGNEQFF. In DNA form, the CDR3 reads TGTGCCAGCAGTTTAGAGCGGCCGGGCAATGAGCAGTTCTTC.

This clonotype was counted a few times. This chain links TRBV24-1 with TRBJ2-2, with D tentatively TRBD1 (6 bases). Per germline, CDR1 KGHDR and CDR2 SFDVKD. CDR3 length: 15 amino acids. V lost 1 base and J 3 bases, leaving 8 bases between the germline ends. The DNA for the CDR3 is TGTGCCACCAGTGATTTTTGGACAGACACCGGGGAGCTGTTTTTT. Translated, it gives CATSDFWTDTGELFF.

The J gene is TRBJ1-1, the V gene TRBV4-2; D remains ambiguous. Looked up from germline, CDR1 is LGHNA and CDR2 is YNFKEQ. V lost 0 bases to trimming and J lost 2 bases, with 10 bases between them. This CDR3 has 15 residues. CDR3 region: CASSQDRTANTEAFF. In DNA, the CDR3 is TGTGCCAGCAGCCAAGATCGGACGGCTAACACTGAAGCTTTCTTT.

The CDR3: CASSEPQGSPLHF. CDR3 DNA: TGCGCCAGCAGCGAGCCACAGGGGTCACCCCTCCACTTT. The chain has TRBV4-1 and TRBJ1-6; 7 bases line up with TRBD1. This CDR3 is 13 amino acids long. J lost 10 bases, V lost 5 bases, and 5 bases had no gene match. Germline CDR1 reads MGHRA; CDR2 reads YSYEKL.

The rearrangement joins TRBV2 to TRBJ2-5; tentative D call: TRBD1 (6 bases). V dropped 3 bases and J dropped 2 bases, with 7 bases sitting between them. The CDR3 length is 13 residues. Germline loops: CDR1 SNHLY, CDR2 FYNNEI. CDR3 bases: TGTGCCAGCAGTGAGAGGGGGCAAGAGACCCAGTACTTC. Translating gives CASSERGQETQYF.

The chain is built from TRBV5-1 and TRBJ2-7; tentatively, D is TRBD2 (5 bases). CDR1 SGHRS and CDR2 YFSETQ come from the germline V gene. Trimming pared 3 bases from V and 2 bases from J, leaving 9 bases between. This CDR3 has 13 residues. The CDR3 protein is CASSSGSTYEQYF. The CDR3 nucleotides are TGCGCCAGCAGCTCGGGGTCTACCTACGAGCAGTACTTC.

V gene TRBV7-9 combines with J gene TRBJ2-5; D remains ambiguous. Germline V gene sequence: CDR1 SEHNR, CDR2 FQNEAQ (reference sequence). V was cut by 2 bases and J by 1 base, with 11 bases left in between. This CDR3 is built from 15 residues. In nucleotides, the CDR3 is TGTGCCAGCAGCTTAATATCCGGTTTCCAAGAGACCCAGTACTTC. Its protein is CASSLISGFQETQYF.

This clonotype was observed a handful of times. CDR3 amino acids: CASSVDGVPNQPQHF. CDR3 nucleotides: TGTGCCAGCAGCGTAGACGGGGTACCCAATCAGCCCCAGCATTTT. The chain couples TRBV9 to TRBJ1-5; D call uncertain. V was shortened by 0 bases and J by 3 bases, with 10 bases between the two germline ends. This CDR3 comprises 15 residues. Germline values: CDR1 SGDLS, CDR2 YYNGEE.

V gene TRBV20-1 combines with J gene TRBJ1-1, with D possibly being TRBD1 (5 bases). V shed 0 bases and J shed 6 bases, with 14 bases lying between them. CDR3 length: 14 amino acids. Germline V CDR1 and CDR2: DFQATT, SNEGSKA (reference sequence). The chain's CDR3 is CSARDGGLSAEAFF. Here the CDR3 DNA reads TGCAGTGCTAGAGATGGGGGACTATCGGCTGAAGCTTTCTTT.

The rearrangement joins TRBV5-1 to TRBJ2-5, with 7 positions matching TRBD1. Germline assignment: CDR1 SGHRS and CDR2 YFSETQ. The length of the CDR3 is 16 residues. The J segment lost 0 bases and the V segment lost 5 bases, leaving 10 bases of the junction unmatched. The CDR3 DNA reads TGCGCCAGCAGAAGGACCGGGACAGCGTACCAAGAGACCCAGTACTTC. Translation: CASRRTGTAYQETQYF.

The CDR3, as DNA: TGCAGTGCTAGAGATCCCAGGGCCACCTCCTACGAGCAGTACTTC. This encodes CSARDPRATSYEQYF. The rearrangement links TRBV20-1 to TRBJ2-7, with D possibly TRBD1 on 5 matching bases. This CDR3 region has 15 residues. V was shortened by 0 bases and J by 0 bases, with 12 bases between the two germline ends. Germline-derived CDR1 and CDR2 are DFQATT and SNEGSKA (reference sequence).

This clonotype has only a few counts. The CDR3 region has the DNA TGCAGCGTTGAAGAAACGGGAGGGGTGAACGTCCTGACTTTC. Translation: CSVEETGGVNVLTF. The chain employs TRBV29-1 and TRBJ2-6, with 8 bases lining up with TRBD2. V gave up 0 bases and J gave up 10 bases; unmatched junction bases: 5. Germline V gives CDR1 SQVTM, CDR2 ANQGSEA. The CDR3 contains 14 residues.

This clonotype was recorded once. The CDR3 sequence is CASSHREWASIGEQFF. DNA of the CDR3: TGTGCCAGCAGCCACAGAGAGTGGGCTAGTATTGGTGAGCAGTTCTTC. The chain joins TRBV7-9 to TRBJ2-1; D uncertain. The germline V gene has CDR1 SEHNR and CDR2 FQNEAQ (reference sequence). The CDR3 contains 16 residues. V lost 5 bases and J 9 bases, leaving 23 bases between the germline ends.

The chain carries TRBV3-1 and TRBJ2-2, with D maybe TRBD1 (5 bases). V dropped 4 bases and J dropped 6 bases, with 9 bases sitting between them. The CDR3 contains 13 residues. CDR1 is LGHDT, CDR2 YNNKEL, per germline (reference sequence). The CDR3 is CASSRGTAGELFF. In DNA form, the CDR3 reads TGTGCCAGCAGCCGGGGCACCGCCGGGGAGCTGTTTTTT.

The V and J genes are TRBV19 and TRBJ2-2; no clear D. Looked up from germline, CDR1 is LNHDA and CDR2 is SQIVND (reference sequence). Trimming took off 6 bases at V and 3 bases at J, with 11 bases between the two ends. This CDR3 spans 14 amino acids. CDR3 loop: CASRREWYTGELFF. As DNA, the CDR3 is TGTGCCAGTAGAAGGGAATGGTACACCGGGGAGCTGTTTTTT.

This clonotype was seen only a few times. The gene calls are TRBV27 and TRBJ2-3; D perhaps matches TRBD2 (6 bases). V was pared by 6 bases and J by 7 bases, with 20 bases between. Germline V gives CDR1 MNHEY, CDR2 SMNVEV (reference sequence). The CDR3 is made up of 15 amino acids. CDR3 bases: TGTGCCAGCAGCTCCTGGCGGGGAAAAAATAATACGCAGTATTTT. This sequence encodes CASSSWRGKNNTQYF.

This clonotype was seen a few times. V is TRBV12-3 or TRBV12-4 and J is TRBJ2-1; no definite D call. The CDR3 is 14 residues long. V was pared by 1 base and J by 8 bases, with 12 bases between. DNA of the CDR3: TGTGCCAGCAGTTTAGGTCCAGAAGGCTATGAGCAGTTCTTC. It translates to CASSLGPEGYEQFF.

Ten or more counts support this clonotype. This rearrangement joins TRBV7-9 to TRBJ2-3; 7 nucleotides match TRBD1. Looked up from germline, CDR1 is SEHNR and CDR2 is FQNEAQ (reference sequence). Trimming at V came to 6 bases and at J to 2 bases, leaving 5 bases not matched to a gene. The CDR3 is 14 residues long. The CDR3: CASRRGQHTDTQYF. CDR3 DNA: TGTGCCAGCAGACGGGGACAGCACACAGATACGCAGTATTTT.

At least ten counts were recorded for this clonotype. The chain couples TRBV7-9 to TRBJ2-1; D is perhaps TRBD2 (5 bases). Germline lookup yields CDR1 SEHNR and CDR2 FQNEAQ (reference sequence). CDR3 size: 13 residues. V lost 2 bases to trimming and J lost 6 bases, with 8 bases between them. Written as DNA, the CDR3 is TGTGCCAGCAGCTTACCTAGCAGCAATGAGCAGTTCTTC. Translation gives CASSLPSSNEQFF.

The rearrangement joins TRBV5-1 to TRBJ2-4; D gene unclear. Germline V CDR1 and CDR2: SGHRS, YFSETQ. V lost 4 bases and J 12 bases, leaving 35 bases between the germline ends. The CDR3 runs to 19 residues. DNA of the CDR3: TGCGCCAGCAGCCGAGGCTCAGGAATGATTAAAAACATTAAATTTGGTCAGTACTTC. This sequence encodes CASSRGSGMIKNIKFGQYF.

This sequence joins TRBV7-9 and TRBJ2-7; 10 positions agree with TRBD2. The J segment lost 6 bases and the V segment lost 4 bases, leaving 24 bases of the junction unmatched. The CDR3 loop spans 20 amino acids. The V gene's germline CDR1 is SEHNR and CDR2 FQNEAQ (reference sequence). The DNA for the CDR3 is TGTGCCAGCAGCTCTCCAGTGACCGGGACTAGCGAGGACCCATGGGGCGAGCAGTACTTC. Protein: CASSSPVTGTSEDPWGEQYF.

This clonotype appeared a few times. Written as DNA, the CDR3 is TGTGCCAGCAGTGAACGGACGGGGACAGGGCTCGATGAGCAGTTCTTC. This encodes CASSERTGTGLDEQFF. The V and J genes are TRBV25-1 and TRBJ2-1; 9 bases are a match to TRBD1. The germline V gene encodes CDR1 MGHDK and CDR2 SYGVNS. The CDR3 length is 16 residues. After removal of 2 bases from V and 8 bases from J, the junction contained 10 bases not matched to a gene. Full variable domain (remainder filled in from reference TRBV25-1 and TRBJ2-1): EADIYQTPRYLVIGTGKKITLECSQTMGHDKMYWYQQDPGMELHLIHYSYGVNSTEKGDLSSESTVSRIRTEHFPLTLESARPSHTSQYLCASSERTGTGLDEQFFGPGTRLTVL.

Comments on this clonotype: Compared with germline, one end of the junction differs, possibly owing to a read error. The gene calls are TRBV12-3 or TRBV12-4 and TRBJ2-3, with a possible D match to TRBD1 (6 bases). The CDR3 sequence is 14 residues long. DNA of the CDR3: TGTGCCAGCAGTCTAGCCCACAGGGCAGATACGCAGTATTTT. Residues: CASSLAHRADTQYF.

Many counts were recorded for this clonotype. The V and J genes are TRBV7-9 and TRBJ2-7, with a weak D call TRBD1 (6 bases). CDR1 and CDR2 from the germline V gene are SEHNR and FQNEAQ (reference sequence). V dropped 8 bases and J dropped 2 bases, with 13 bases sitting between them. CDR3 length: 13 residues. The CDR3 DNA reads as TGTGCCAGCGGCCTAACAGGGCCCTACGAGCAGTACTTC. This sequence encodes CASGLTGPYEQYF. Together with reference TRBV7-9 and TRBJ2-7, the CDR3 gives the full variable domain: DTGVSQNPRHKITKRGQNVTFRCDPISEHNRLYWYRQTLGQGPEFLTYFQNEAQLEKSRLLSDRFSAERPKGSFSTLEIQRTEQGDSAMYLCASGLTGPYEQYFGPGTRLTVT.

The J gene is TRBJ1-3, the V gene TRBV6-1; tentatively, D is TRBD1 (5 bases). V was clipped by 4 bases and J by 3 bases, with 19 bases between them. This CDR3 is built from 17 residues. CDR1 and CDR2 (germline): MNHNS, SASEGT. The DNA of the CDR3 is TGTGCCAGCAGTGCGTTCTCAGGGTCCCTTGATGGAAACACCATATATTTT. Amino acid sequence: CASSAFSGSLDGNTIYF.

This clonotype was detected a few times. The chain has TRBV6-2 or TRBV6-3 and TRBJ1-1; TRBD1 matches 7 bases. Germline V CDR1 and CDR2: MNHEY, SVGEGT. This CDR3 comprises 14 residues. Germline trimming cut 6 bases from V and 1 base from J; bases unmatched to any gene: 5. For the CDR3, the DNA is TGTGCCAGCAGATTACAGGGGTGGAACACTGAAGCTTTCTTT. It specifies CASRLQGWNTEAFF.